This TCR beta chain appears in the sequencing data of a study of post-analysis software for immune sequencing data. In the study overall: The disease courses covered relapsing-remitting, secondary progressive and progressive-relapsing multiple sclerosis. Study-wide points: Included in a set of about five TRBV segments more frequent in patients than controls were TRBV5-6, TRBV5-1 and TRBV20-1.

This clonotype has more than one count but fewer than ten. What it binds is not known. Built from TCR beta cDNA, the libraries had unique molecular identifiers in them. TCRdb recomputed calls from the PCR reads with MiXCR, one row per CDR3 protein. The sample holds some 690,000 distinct CDR3 sequences, roughly three fifths seen once. V lost 0 bases and J 5 bases, leaving 11 bases between the germline ends. This CDR3 has 14 amino acids. Germline values: CDR1 DFQATT, CDR2 SNEGSKA (reference sequence). The receptor's source is a girl aged 2 to 10 with multiple sclerosis. V is TRBV20-1 and J is TRBJ2-1; D is perhaps TRBD1 (6 bases). Source material: blood. The CDR3: CSARDPAGDNEQFF. Here the CDR3 DNA reads TGCAGTGCTAGAGATCCGGCAGGGGACAATGAGCAGTTCTTC.